This T cell receptor (beta chain) was recorded in a study of OX40 agonist ivuxolimab in advanced cancers. For the study at large: Enrolled patients in dose escalation had cancers that were hepatocellular carcinoma, melanoma, renal cell or head and neck cancer. Three dose-escalation patients had partial responses: one with hepatocellular carcinoma and two with cutaneous melanoma.

Whole-study findings and limits: The study observed clonal expansion of CD4+ and CD8+ blood T cells by week 6 at 0.1 to 3.0 mg/kg. Relative to CD4+, CD8+ T cells held more expanded clones on average.

Method: immunoSEQ multiplex PCR; TCRdb's copy keeps in-frame clones and lacks some. The sample shows about 6,000 clones, roughly 73% of them seen only once. As for this clone: Its specificity is not known.

The CDR3 totals 16 residues. Trimming shortened V by 2 bases and J by 8 bases, and 20 bases separated the two germline ends. Germline lookup yields CDR1 SGHDT and CDR2 YYEEEE. This chain connects TRBV5-6 to TRBJ2-1, with D perhaps TRBD2 (7 bases). Sample: CD4+ or CD8+ T cells sorted from blood, taken in a trial of the OX40 agonist ivuxolimab. The origin of this receptor is an adult with an advanced solid tumor such as melanoma, head and neck, liver or kidney cancer. The DNA for the CDR3 is TGTGCCAGCAGCTTTGAAGCGGGACATATACGGTATGAGCAGTTCTTC. The encoded protein is CASSFEAGHIRYEQFF.